This T cell receptor (beta chain) derives from a study of blood T cells in healthy people across ages. Study-level points and caveats: TCR beta diversity per million T cells fell roughly linearly with age. PBMC samples, being unsorted, prevented any conclusive comparison of naive and antigen-experienced cells.

For the second PCR, which ran for about 6 to 11 cycles, a sample-barcoded 5' primer and a J-beta primer mix were used. TCRdb recomputed calls from the 5' RACE reads with MiXCR, one row per CDR3 protein. The sample comprises 1.5 million to 2 million distinct CDR3 sequences, roughly two fifths of which are singletons, and under 30% rests with the top ten. A note on this clonotype: Its antigen is as yet unknown.

Germline lookup yields CDR1 SNHLY and CDR2 FYNNEI. The CDR3 has 13 amino acids. V trimming: 8 bases; J trimming: 4 bases; junction bases outside the gene matches: 4. V usage is TRBV2 and J usage is TRBJ1-1; 10 bases are shared with TRBD1. The sequenced sample consisted of blood. The sequence derives from a human donor in good health. CDR3 DNA: TGTGCCAGCGTGCGACAGGGGGCCACTGAAGCTTTCTTT. It codes for CASVRQGATEAFF.